Listed below are T cell receptor beta chains from one sample, sequenced in a study of T cell responses to AZD1222 COVID-19 vaccine. The table came from immunoSEQ multiplex PCR; TCRdb's copy has only in-frame clones and leaves some out. The sample consists of roughly 160,000 clones, roughly nine tenths of them appearing once. The sample here was peripheral blood, taken 28 days after the second AZD1222 dose. Receptors were obtained from an adult who received the AZD1222 COVID-19 vaccine. Each CDR3 is given with its conserved first and last residue. The order of the fields is clone size, J gene, D gene, V gene, CDR3 DNA, CDR3 protein. A D gene is named only where the DNA matches it firmly. Only some rows state a clone size, as once, few, many or a class for expanded clones.

>-|TRBJ2-3|-|TRBV5-1
TGCGCCAGCAGCTTCGCAGTTAAAGATACGCAGTATTTT
CASSFAVKDTQYF
>once|TRBJ1-2|-|TRBV7-2
TGTGCCAGCAGCTTAGGGGTAGGGCCCTCCTATGGCTACACCTTC
CASSLGVGPSYGYTF
>-|TRBJ1-2|TRBD1|TRBV6-5
TGTGCCAGCAGGAATACAGGGGCAAGCTACACCTTC
CASRNTGASYTF
>-|TRBJ1-2|-|TRBV18
TGTGCCAGCTCACCAAGGGGTAATCATGGCTACACCTTC
CASSPRGNHGYTF
>-|TRBJ1-1|TRBD1|TRBV18
TGTGCCAGCTCACCGGGACAGGGGGAAGCTTTCTTT
CASSPGQGEAFF
>-|TRBJ1-2|TRBD1|TRBV4-1
TGCGCCAGCAGCCAGGGGGACAGGCCTAACTATGGCTACACCTTC
CASSQGDRPNYGYTF
>-|TRBJ2-5|TRBD2|TRBV7-7
TGTGCCAGCAGCCCGCTGACTAGCCCCCAGTACTTC
CASSPLTSPQYF
>-|TRBJ2-7|-|TRBV5-6
TGTGCCAGCAGCTTGTGGGACCAGCCCTCCTACGAGCAGTACTTC
CASSLWDQPSYEQYF
>once|TRBJ2-7|-|TRBV14
TGTGCCAGCAGCCAAGTTTGGGGGGAGCGCTCCTACGAGCAGTACTTC
CASSQVWGERSYEQYF
>-|TRBJ1-2|TRBD1|TRBV19
TGTGCCAGTACCGCACAGGGGGTGGGCTATGGCTACACCTTC
CASTAQGVGYGYTF
>-|TRBJ1-2|TRBD1|TRBV18
TGTGCCAGCTCACCCTTCCCCGGGACAGGGGATGGCTACACCTTC
CASSPFPGTGDGYTF
>-|TRBJ2-1|-|TRBV29-1
TGCAGCGTCGCAGGGAGCTCCTACAATGAGCAGTTCTTC
CSVAGSSYNEQFF
>-|TRBJ1-4|-|TRBV18
TGTGCCAGCTCACCACCGATCCAGGGCCGAGAAAAACTGTTTTTT
CASSPPIQGREKLFF
>-|TRBJ2-5|-|TRBV11-2
TGTGCCAGCAGCTTACGTGTTTCCGGGGAGACCCAGTACTTC
CASSLRVSGETQYF
>few|TRBJ2-2|-|TRBV6-5
TGTGCCAGCAGTTCCCCCCCTAGGGGGGAGCTGTTTTTT
CASSSPPRGELFF
>-|TRBJ2-7|-|TRBV20-1
TGCAGTGCTAATGACAACTCCTACGAGCAGTACTTC
CSANDNSYEQYF
>-|TRBJ1-4|TRBD1|TRBV7-9
TGTGCCAGCAGCCAAGGGGGGACAGATAATGAAAAACTGTTTTTT
CASSQGGTDNEKLFF
>-|TRBJ2-5|-|TRBV5-4
TGTGCCAGCAGCTTGGAAGACGGGGGAGGAGAGACCCAGTACTTC
CASSLEDGGGETQYF
>-|TRBJ1-2|TRBD1|TRBV28
TGTGCCAGCAGTTGGAGGACAGGGGAGGGCTACACCTTC
CASSWRTGEGYTF
>few|TRBJ2-6|TRBD2|TRBV27
TGTGCCAGCAGTTTATCCCCGGGTAGCGGGGCGGGAGGGGCCAACGTCCTGACTTTC
CASSLSPGSGAGGANVLTF
>once|TRBJ2-2|-|TRBV10-3
TGTGCCATCCGGGACACCGACACCGGGGAGCTGTTTTTT
CAIRDTDTGELFF
>-|TRBJ1-2|TRBD1|TRBV25-1
TGTGCCAGCAGGGCCCGGACAGGGACCTATGGCTACACCTTC
CASRARTGTYGYTF
>-|TRBJ1-1|TRBD1|TRBV28
TGTGCCAGCAGTTTGGGGGACAGGGGGCTTGGGAACACTGAAGCTTTCTTT
CASSLGDRGLGNTEAFF
>-|TRBJ1-4|-|TRBV19
TGTGCCAGTAGTAGGGGGGCAGGGCGGAATGAAAAACTGTTTTTT
CASSRGAGRNEKLFF
>-|TRBJ1-5|-|TRBV6-5
TGTGCCAGCAGTTTCAGGGGAGGTAATCAGCCCCAGCATTTT
CASSFRGGNQPQHF
>-|TRBJ1-1|-|TRBV5-4
TGTGCCAGCAGCTCATTAGTGGGGGGCCCGAACACTGAAGCTTTCTTT
CASSSLVGGPNTEAFF
>-|TRBJ1-6|-|TRBV4-1
TGCGCCAGCAGCCAACAAGGGGGGTCGAAAAATTCACCCCTCCACTTT
CASSQQGGSKNSPLHF
>-|TRBJ2-7|-|TRBV7-7
TGTGCCAGCAGCCCGGGACGAGGCTACGAGCAGTACTTC
CASSPGRGYEQYF
>-|TRBJ2-7|-|TRBV4-3
TGCGCCAGCAGCCAGGACCCTACAAGCCTCTACGAGCAGTACTTC
CASSQDPTSLYEQYF
>-|TRBJ1-6|TRBD1|TRBV6-5
TGTGCCAGCCGGACAGGGGGCGGTTCACCCCTCCACTTT
CASRTGGGSPLHF
>-|TRBJ1-2|TRBD1|TRBV6-2/TRBV6-3
TGTGCCAGCAGCTCTACAGGGGATGGCTACACCTTC
CASSSTGDGYTF
>-|TRBJ1-2|-|TRBV18
TGTGCCAGCTCACGTTTGCAGGTTAACTATGGCTACACCTTC
CASSRLQVNYGYTF
>-|TRBJ1-2|-|TRBV5-4
TGTGCCAGCAGCCTAACCGGGGCAGACGGCTACACCTTC
CASSLTGADGYTF
>-|TRBJ2-3|-|TRBV6-5
TGTGCCAGCCGTTCGGGTTTAGCAGATACGCAGTATTTT
CASRSGLADTQYF
>-|TRBJ2-7|-|TRBV5-1
TGCGCCAGCAGCCCGGACTTCTCCTACGAGCAGTACTTC
CASSPDFSYEQYF
>-|TRBJ2-1|-|TRBV19
TGTGCCAGTAGTATACTCGAGGCTAGAAGTGAGCAGTTCTTC
CASSILEARSEQFF
>-|TRBJ1-1|-|TRBV10-3
TGTGCCACTCGCTATTCGACCACTGAAGCTTTCTTT
CATRYSTTEAFF
>-|TRBJ1-3|TRBD1|TRBV4-3
TGCGCCAGCAGCCAAGATGACAGGGGGGGGCACACCATATATTTT
CASSQDDRGGHTIYF
>-|TRBJ2-3|-|TRBV6-2/TRBV6-3
TGTGCCAGCAGTTACTCGAGCGAGGGGGCAGATACGCAGTATTTT
CASSYSSEGADTQYF
>-|TRBJ2-1|-|TRBV9
TGTGCCAGCAGCCGCTGGAATGAGCAGTTCTTC
CASSRWNEQFF
>-|TRBJ1-1|-|TRBV6-5
TGTGCCAGCAACTTCAGGGACTTGAACACTGAAGCTTTCTTT
CASNFRDLNTEAFF
>-|TRBJ2-7|-|TRBV5-1
TGCGCCAGCAGCCCGGACAATACGCCCTACGAGCAGTACTTC
CASSPDNTPYEQYF
>-|TRBJ2-7|-|TRBV5-1
TGCGCCAGCAGCTTGGGACCCCCTAAGGAGCAGTACTTC
CASSLGPPKEQYF
>once|TRBJ2-7|-|TRBV6-5
TGTGCCAGCAGTTCCCCGGGAACCTACGAGCAGTACTTC
CASSSPGTYEQYF
>-|TRBJ2-5|-|TRBV7-2
TGTGCCAGCAGCCTACAAGAGACCCAGTACTTC
CASSLQETQYF
>-|TRBJ1-2|-|TRBV16
TGTGCCAGCAGCCAATCCGTCCAGGGGATGTTTGGCTACACCTTC
CASSQSVQGMFGYTF
>-|TRBJ1-1|-|TRBV19
TGTGCCAGTAGTTCAGGGGTGGATAGCACTGAAGCTTTCTTT
CASSSGVDSTEAFF
>-|TRBJ2-5|TRBD1|TRBV11-3
TGTGCCAGCCCAGGGACAGGGCTGGAGACCCAGTACTTC
CASPGTGLETQYF
>-|TRBJ2-3|-|TRBV12-5
TGTGCTAGTGCCTTGAGGGTCTGGGGGGAGTCCACAGATACGCAGTATTTT
CASALRVWGESTDTQYF